This TCR beta chain was captured by sequencing in a study of shared clonotypes between healthy human individuals. Cells designated naive CD8 were CD45RO-negative and were positively selected for CCR7, with terminally differentiated effector memory CD45RA+ cells excluded. Libraries were prepared by immunoSEQ multiplex PCR; TCRdb keeps only in-frame clonotypes and omits some of them. The data show around 1,900,000 clones, 93% seen once. The TCR was taken from a man aged 18 to 35 in good health. Some clones in this sample may be carry-over from other donors' samples. The sequenced sample was naive CD8+ T cells from PBMCs.

The CDR3 loop reads CASGDSQTATNEKLFF. The CDR3 nucleotides are TGTGCCAGCGGGGACAGTCAGACTGCAACTAATGAAAAACTGTTTTTT. The gene calls are TRBV2 and TRBJ1-4; 7 bases agree with TRBD1. Germline loops: CDR1 SNHLY, CDR2 FYNNEI. V gave up 8 bases and J gave up 0 bases; unmatched junction bases: 9. The CDR3 runs to 16 residues.